The entry below describes one TCR beta chain. The target antigen is unknown. Pooled in the analysis were second doses at about 4 or about 12 weeks. This entry comes from a study of T cell responses to AZD1222 COVID-19 vaccine. Method: immunoSEQ multiplex PCR; TCRdb's copy keeps in-frame clones and lacks some. The table includes roughly 140,000 clones, approximately 90% detected once. CDR3 size: 15 residues. The J segment lost 0 bases and the V segment lost 2 bases, leaving 1 base of the junction unmatched. Germline values: CDR1 KGHSH, CDR2 LQKENI. Study observations and caveats: Two doses of AZD1222 preceded a rise in Spike-specific TCR breadth and depth. Spike-wide coverage was observed for vaccine-associated CD4 TCRs, with dominant responses at 160-218 and 743-854.

Specimen: peripheral blood, collected 28 days after the second AZD1222 dose. The V gene is TRBV18, the J gene TRBJ1-5; 7 bases fit TRBD1. This TCR was sampled from an adult who received the AZD1222 COVID-19 vaccine. CDR3 nucleotide sequence: TGTGCCAGCTCACCAGGGACAGTTAGCAATCAGCCCCAGCATTTT. Amino acid sequence: CASSPGTVSNQPQHF.